The rows below give T cell receptor beta chains drawn from one sample of a study of beta chain features in type 1 diabetes. The repertoire was sequenced with immunoSEQ multiplex PCR; TCRdb's copy has only in-frame clones and lacks some. The sample lists 450,000 to 600,000 clones, about 29% occurring once. The sequencing input was naive CD4+ T cells from blood. The receptor set was obtained from a man aged 18 to 30 in good health. The CDR3 runs from the conserved cysteine through the conserved F or W. A D gene is named only where the DNA matches it firmly. Where a row states a size, it is once, few, many or the class of an expanded clone; other rows omit it.

clone size	V gene	J gene	D gene	CDR3 protein	CDR3 DNA
NA	TRBV18	TRBJ2-7	NA	CASSRDSTWSYEQYF	TGTGCCAGCTCCCGAGACAGTACTTGGTCCTACGAGCAGTACTTC
few	TRBV7-2	TRBJ2-1	NA	CASSKHRGSGFF	TGTGCCAGCAGCAAGCATAGGGGCAGTGGGTTCTTC
NA	TRBV20-1	TRBJ2-7	NA	CSASDNYEQYF	TGCAGTGCCAGTGACAATTACGAGCAGTACTTC
few	TRBV5-1	TRBJ2-6	NA	CASSRGTDPSGANVLTF	TGCGCCAGCAGCAGAGGGACCGATCCCTCTGGGGCCAACGTCCTGACTTTC
few	TRBV13	TRBJ2-2	NA	CASIAPRRAVNTGELFF	TGTGCCAGCATCGCTCCTCGGCGGGCCGTGAACACCGGGGAGCTGTTTTTT
NA	TRBV9	TRBJ2-7	TRBD2	CASSVRGLADNYEQYF	TGTGCCAGCAGCGTAAGGGGACTAGCGGATAACTACGAGCAGTACTTC
few	TRBV25-1	TRBJ1-1	NA	CASSQGLGDTEAFF	TGTGCCAGCAGTCAGGGGTTAGGGGACACTGAAGCTTTCTTT
few	TRBV7-6	TRBJ2-7	TRBD1	CASSRRGQSYEQYF	TGTGCCAGCAGCCGCAGGGGACAGTCCTACGAGCAGTACTTC
NA	TRBV28	TRBJ2-7	NA	CASRGLYEQYF	TGTGCCAGCCGGGGACTCTACGAGCAGTACTTC
NA	TRBV4-1	TRBJ1-5	NA	CASSPGRWEPQHF	TGCGCCAGCAGCCCGGGACGGTGGGAGCCCCAGCATTTT
NA	TRBV2	TRBJ2-7	NA	CASSESEGNEQYF	TGTGCCAGCAGTGAATCCGAGGGGAACGAGCAGTACTTC